Shown below are 10 T cell receptor beta chains from a single sample sequenced in a study of blood T cell repertoires in COVID-19. Produced via immunoSEQ multiplex PCR; TCRdb's table is partial and in-frame only. The sample lists about 320,000 clones, around 86% occurring once. The sample consisted of peripheral blood. The receptors stem from a woman in her forties or fifties with acute or convalescent COVID-19.

V is TRBV4-1 and J is TRBJ2-7; D ambiguous. V shed 0 bases and J shed 3 bases, with 6 bases lying between them. This CDR3 contains 13 residues. The germline gives CDR1 MGHRA, CDR2 YSYEKL. This chain's CDR3 is CASSQDWSYEQYF. The CDR3 nucleotides are TGCGCCAGCAGCCAAGATTGGAGCTACGAGCAGTACTTC.

This clone was found a few times. The gene calls are TRBV5-8 and TRBJ2-3, with TRBD2 identical over 10 bases. V gave up 0 bases and J gave up 4 bases; unmatched junction bases: 8. The CDR3 runs to 17 residues. Per germline, CDR1 SGHTS and CDR2 YDEGEE. The CDR3 coding sequence is TGTGCCAGCAGCTTGGTAATTAGCGGGAGGACGGCAGATACGCAGTATTTT. Protein product: CASSLVISGRTADTQYF.

The CDR3, as DNA: TGTGCCAGCAGTTACCAAGAAGGTCGGGGAGGGGGCCAAGAGACCCAGTACTTC. Protein: CASSYQEGRGGGQETQYF. This chain joins TRBV6-2 or TRBV6-3 and TRBJ2-5, with TRBD2 as a possible D gene (7 bases). The CDR3 has 18 residues. Germline CDR1 is MNHEY and CDR2 is SVGEGT. Trimming cost V 2 bases and J 1 base, with 20 bases left between them.

The V gene is TRBV7-2, the J gene TRBJ1-5; D might be TRBD1 (6 bases). Between the trimmed V and J ends, which lost 8 bases and 5 bases, there was a span of 16 bases. The CDR3 totals 14 residues. Germline CDR1 is SGHTA and CDR2 is FQGNSA. CDR3 sequence reads: CASAQGGVDQPQHF. CDR3 in DNA: TGTGCCAGCGCTCAAGGGGGGGTTGATCAGCCCCAGCATTTT.

The CDR3 coding sequence is TGTGCCAGCAGCTTTTCTCTGACTGAAGCTTTCTTT. It codes for CASSFSLTEAFF. The chain uses TRBV7-9 and TRBJ1-1; D not resolved. CDR1 and CDR2 from the germline V gene are SEHNR and FQNEAQ (reference sequence). The V end was cut by 3 bases, the J end by 5 bases, with 7 bases between. The CDR3 runs 12 residues.

V gene TRBV6-2 or TRBV6-3 combines with J gene TRBJ2-7; 16 bases agree with TRBD2. With 2 bases clipped from V and 5 bases from J, the junction kept 9 bases outside the gene matches. Germline CDR1 and CDR2: MNHEY and SVGEGT. This CDR3 has 18 amino acids. The CDR3 DNA follows: TGTGCCAGCAGTTACGGGACTAGCGGGAGGGCGGATGTGAACGAGCAGTACTTC. It is translated as CASSYGTSGRADVNEQYF.

J is TRBJ2-7 and V is TRBV7-6; tentative D call: TRBD2 (5 bases). The CDR3 is 16 residues long. V was clipped by 5 bases and J by 2 bases, with 19 bases between them. Germline CDR1 SGHVS, CDR2 FNYEAQ. The CDR3 reads CASSPGGGPGAYEQYF. In DNA, the CDR3 is TGTGCCAGCAGCCCAGGAGGAGGACCTGGTGCCTACGAGCAGTACTTC.

In nucleotides, the CDR3 is TGTGCCAGTAGTCCCCCCGGGACTAGCGGGAGTGGCAATGAGCAGTTCTTC. Encoded protein: CASSPPGTSGSGNEQFF. The genes are TRBV19 and TRBJ2-1, with TRBD2 matching 14 bases. Germline CDR1 LNHDA, CDR2 SQIVND (reference sequence). The junction had 9 bases not matched to a gene; V was cut back by 5 bases and J by 6 bases. The CDR3 sequence is 17 residues long.

The chain has TRBV5-4 and TRBJ1-4; 9 positions match TRBD1. Germline values: CDR1 SGHNT, CDR2 YYREEE (reference sequence). The CDR3 length is 14 residues. Trimming took 2 bases from V and 8 from J; bases not matched to a gene: 4. The CDR3 reads CASSLGQGQEKLFF. The CDR3 DNA reads as TGTGCCAGCAGCTTAGGACAGGGGCAGGAAAAACTGTTTTTT.

CDR3 in amino acids: CASSPGQRYGYTF. CDR3 sequence (DNA): TGTGCCAGCAGTCCGGGACAGAGATATGGCTACACCTTC. V and J are TRBV28 and TRBJ1-2, with 7 bases that match TRBD1. CDR3 length: 13 amino acids. V gave up 5 bases and J gave up 5 bases; unmatched junction bases: 5. The germline CDR1 and CDR2 sequences are MDHEN and SYDVKM.